The clone carrying this T cell receptor beta chain has only one observation. The data derive from a study of OX40 agonist ivuxolimab in advanced cancers. Profiled with immunoSEQ multiplex PCR; TCRdb holds only in-frame clones, not every one. The table has about 48,000 clones, nearly 95% seen once. The CDR3 consists of 14 residues. The germline V gene encodes CDR1 MNHEY and CDR2 SMNVEV (reference sequence). Trimming cost V 3 bases and J 7 bases, with 13 bases left between them. This receptor was identified in an adult with an advanced solid tumor such as melanoma, head and neck, liver or kidney cancer. Sequenced material: CD4+ or CD8+ T cells sorted from blood, taken in a trial of the OX40 agonist ivuxolimab. This rearrangement joins TRBV27 to TRBJ1-5; perhaps TRBD1 as D (6 bases). CDR3 bases: TGTGCCAGCAGTTTCGTACAGGGCGGACAGCCCCAGCATTTT. Residues: CASSFVQGGQPQHF.